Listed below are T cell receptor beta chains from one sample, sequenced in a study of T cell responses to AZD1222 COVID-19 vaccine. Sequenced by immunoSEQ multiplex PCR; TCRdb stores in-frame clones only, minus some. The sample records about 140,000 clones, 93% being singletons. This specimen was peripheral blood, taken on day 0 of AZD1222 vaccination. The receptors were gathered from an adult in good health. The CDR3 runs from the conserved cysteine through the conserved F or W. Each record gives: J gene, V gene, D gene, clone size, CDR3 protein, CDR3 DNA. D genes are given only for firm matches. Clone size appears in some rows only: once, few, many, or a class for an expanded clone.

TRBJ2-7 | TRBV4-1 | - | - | CASSPTGTVSYEQYF | TGCGCCAGCAGCCCTACCGGGACGGTCTCCTACGAGCAGTACTTC
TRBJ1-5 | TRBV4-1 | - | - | CASSQDIGDQPQHF | TGCGCCAGCAGCCAAGATATCGGGGATCAGCCCCAGCATTTT
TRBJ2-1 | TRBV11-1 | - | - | CASSLRDNYNEQFF | TGTGCCAGCAGCCTCCGGGACAACTACAATGAGCAGTTCTTC
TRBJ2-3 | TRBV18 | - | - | CASSPATGDTDTQYF | TGTGCCAGCTCACCCGCGACGGGAGACACAGATACGCAGTATTTT
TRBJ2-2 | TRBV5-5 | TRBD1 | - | CASSATDRVRTGELFF | TGTGCCAGCAGCGCCACGGACAGGGTTCGGACCGGGGAGCTGTTTTTT
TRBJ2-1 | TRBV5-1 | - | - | CASSSREGRPAFF | TGCGCCAGCAGCTCCCGAGAGGGACGGCCGGCGTTCTTC
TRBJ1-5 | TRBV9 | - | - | CASSVGQAFNQPQHF | TGTGCCAGCAGCGTAGGCCAGGCGTTCAATCAGCCCCAGCATTTT
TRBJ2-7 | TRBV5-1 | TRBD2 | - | CASSLDLGLAAGTYEQYF | TGCGCCAGCAGCTTGGACCTTGGACTAGCGGCAGGAACCTACGAGCAGTACTTC
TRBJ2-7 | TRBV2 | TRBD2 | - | CASSPNPGTSGSYEQYF | TGTGCCAGCAGTCCCAACCCCGGGACTAGCGGGAGCTACGAGCAGTACTTC
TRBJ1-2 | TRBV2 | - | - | CASSVPNLYRTINYGYTF | TGTGCCAGCAGCGTTCCAAACCTTTACAGGACGATTAACTATGGCTACACCTTC
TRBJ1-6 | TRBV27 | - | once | CASSRRTERFAPLHF | TGTGCCAGCAGTCGCAGGACAGAGCGATTTGCACCCCTCCACTTT
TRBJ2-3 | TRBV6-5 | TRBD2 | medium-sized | CASKETSGSADTQYF | TGTGCCAGCAAGGAGACTAGCGGGAGTGCAGATACGCAGTATTTT
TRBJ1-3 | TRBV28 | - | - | CASSPPYSGNTIYF | TGTGCCAGCAGTCCCCCCTACTCTGGAAACACCATATATTTT
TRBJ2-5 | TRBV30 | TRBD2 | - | CAFLRLAGETQYF | TGTGCCTTCCTCCGACTAGCGGGGGAGACCCAGTACTTC
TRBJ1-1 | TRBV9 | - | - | CASSVSAGTEAFF | TGTGCCAGCAGCGTATCGGCGGGCACTGAAGCTTTCTTT
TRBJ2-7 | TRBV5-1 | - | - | CASSPLTGYEQYF | TGCGCCAGCAGCCCTCTGACAGGATACGAGCAGTACTTC
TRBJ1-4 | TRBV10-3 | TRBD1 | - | CAISDGTGVEKLFF | TGTGCCATCAGTGACGGGACAGGGGTAGAAAAACTGTTTTTT
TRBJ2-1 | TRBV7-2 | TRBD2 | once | CASSFSGRATNEQFF | TGTGCCAGCAGCTTTAGCGGGAGGGCCACCAATGAGCAGTTCTTC
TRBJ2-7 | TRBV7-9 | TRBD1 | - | CASSLAPTGTLYEQYF | TGTGCCAGCAGCTTAGCGCCGACAGGGACCCTCTACGAGCAGTACTTC
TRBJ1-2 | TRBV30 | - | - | CAWSYLRFYGYTF | TGTGCCTGGAGCTATCTACGATTCTATGGCTACACCTTC
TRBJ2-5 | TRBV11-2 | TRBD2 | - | CASSLRGTSGGPIQETQYF | TGTGCCAGCAGCTTACGCGGGACTAGCGGGGGACCTATCCAAGAGACCCAGTACTTC
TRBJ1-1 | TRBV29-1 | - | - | CSSPGQNTEAFF | TGCAGCTCGCCGGGACAGAACACTGAAGCTTTCTTT
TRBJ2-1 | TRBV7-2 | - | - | CASSLVSPEVNEQFF | TGTGCCAGCAGCTTAGTTAGCCCCGAGGTGAATGAGCAGTTCTTC
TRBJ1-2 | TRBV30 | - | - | CAWSVKQIYGYTF | TGTGCCTGGAGTGTAAAACAGATTTATGGCTACACCTTC
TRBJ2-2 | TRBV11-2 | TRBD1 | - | CASSYGQGASGELFF | TGTGCCAGCAGCTATGGACAGGGGGCTTCCGGGGAGCTGTTTTTT
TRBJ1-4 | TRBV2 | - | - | CASSEGGLNEKLFF | TGTGCCAGCAGTGAGGGGGGACTTAATGAAAAACTGTTTTTT
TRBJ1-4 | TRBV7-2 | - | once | CASSLAWGKNEKLFF | TGTGCCAGCAGCTTAGCGTGGGGGAAGAATGAAAAACTGTTTTTT
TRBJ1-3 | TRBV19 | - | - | CASTHSRYRDTIYF | TGTGCCAGTACCCACTCCCGGTATCGGGACACCATATATTTT
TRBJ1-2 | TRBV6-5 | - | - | CASSYGGAGGYTF | TGTGCCAGCAGTTACGGCGGGGCGGGTGGCTACACCTTC
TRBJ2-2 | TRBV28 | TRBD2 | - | CASSLLLLATNTGELFF | TGTGCCAGCAGTTTACTGTTACTAGCGACAAACACCGGGGAGCTGTTTTTT
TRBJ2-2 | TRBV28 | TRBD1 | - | CASSPAADRVGTGELFF | TGTGCCAGCAGTCCGGCGGCGGACAGGGTAGGGACCGGGGAGCTGTTTTTT
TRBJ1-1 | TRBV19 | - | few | CASSIGLGNTEAFF | TGTGCCAGTAGTATAGGGCTCGGTAACACTGAAGCTTTCTTT
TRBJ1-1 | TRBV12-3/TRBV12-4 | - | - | CASSFQLNTEAFF | TGTGCCAGCAGTTTTCAGTTGAACACTGAAGCTTTCTTT
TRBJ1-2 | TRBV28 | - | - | CASSYDGRDGYTF | TGTGCCAGCAGTTACGACGGACGGGATGGCTACACCTTC
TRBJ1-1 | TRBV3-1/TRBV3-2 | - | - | CASSQDFGQGVTEAFF | TGTGCCAGCAGCCAAGATTTTGGGCAGGGAGTTACTGAAGCTTTCTTT
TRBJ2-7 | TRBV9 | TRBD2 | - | CASSPGASGTLEQYF | TGTGCCAGCAGCCCAGGGGCTAGCGGGACTTTAGAGCAGTACTTC
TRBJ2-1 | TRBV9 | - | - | CASSVGTTEQFF | TGTGCCAGCAGCGTAGGGACTACCGAGCAGTTCTTC
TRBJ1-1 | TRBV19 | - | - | CASSDTANTEAFF | TGTGCCAGTAGTGATACAGCGAACACTGAAGCTTTCTTT
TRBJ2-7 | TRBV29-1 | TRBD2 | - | CSVQGGRGGYEQYF | TGCAGCGTTCAGGGCGGGAGGGGAGGATACGAGCAGTACTTC
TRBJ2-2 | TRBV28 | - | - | CASSPDRRGTGELFF | TGTGCCAGCAGCCCCGACCGGAGGGGCACCGGGGAGCTGTTTTTT
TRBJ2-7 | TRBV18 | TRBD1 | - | CASSVGTGDEQYF | TGTGCCAGCTCGGTAGGGACAGGGGACGAGCAGTACTTC
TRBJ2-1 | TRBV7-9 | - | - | CASSFPSTGAYNEQFF | TGTGCCAGCAGCTTCCCCTCAACGGGGGCTTACAATGAGCAGTTCTTC
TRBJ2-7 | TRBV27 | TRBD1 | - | CASSLYRQGEQYF | TGTGCCAGCAGTTTATACCGACAGGGGGAGCAGTACTTC
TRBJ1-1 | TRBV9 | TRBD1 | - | CASSDTGGPEAFF | TGTGCCAGCAGTGATACAGGGGGCCCTGAAGCTTTCTTT
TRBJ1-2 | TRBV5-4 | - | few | CASSLELGNYGYTF | TGTGCCAGCAGCTTGGAATTGGGGAACTATGGCTACACCTTC
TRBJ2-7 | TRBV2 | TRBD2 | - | CASSGGGTYEQYF | TGTGCCAGCAGTGGGGGGGGGACCTACGAGCAGTACTTC
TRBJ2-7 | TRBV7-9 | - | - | CASSPNTGSSYEQYF | TGTGCCAGCAGCCCTAACACAGGGAGCTCCTACGAGCAGTACTTC
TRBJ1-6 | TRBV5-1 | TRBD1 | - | CASSLSTGNSPLHF | TGCGCCAGCAGCTTGTCGACAGGGAATTCACCCCTCCACTTT
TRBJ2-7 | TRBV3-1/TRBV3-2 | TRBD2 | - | CASSGTSAAYEQYF | TGTGCCAGCAGCGGGACTAGCGCAGCCTACGAGCAGTACTTC
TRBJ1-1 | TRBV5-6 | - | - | CASSLVGTEAFF | TGTGCCAGCAGCTTGGTCGGGACTGAAGCTTTCTTT
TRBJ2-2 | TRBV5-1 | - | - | CASSFDTYRNTGELFF | TGCGCCAGCAGCTTTGACACCTATAGGAACACCGGGGAGCTGTTTTTT
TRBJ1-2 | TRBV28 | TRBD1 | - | CASSTGQGLRGYTF | TGTGCCAGCAGTACGGGACAGGGACTGAGGGGCTACACCTTC